Listed below are T cell receptor beta chains from one sample, sequenced in a study of CD8 T cells in Susac syndrome. Each CDR3 protein gets one entry after TCRdb re-called the immunoSEQ multiplex PCR reads with MiXCR. The table has some 100,000 distinct CDR3 sequences, 90% to 95% seen once. The sequenced sample was CD4+ T cells from PBMCs. The receptors come from a human donor with multiple sclerosis. Both conserved end residues are part of each CDR3. The D gene is left open where the match is weak. Size values are once, few and many counts, or a class for expanded clones, and some rows have none.

V gene	J gene	D gene	clone size	CDR3 protein	CDR3 DNA
TRBV20-1	TRBJ2-3	TRBD2	-	CSANGASGGPDTQYF	TGCAGTGCTAACGGTGCTAGCGGGGGCCCGGATACGCAGTATTTT
TRBV9	TRBJ2-2	-	-	CASSIRDGTTNTGELFF	TGTGCCAGCAGCATCCGGGACGGCACCACGAACACCGGGGAGCTGTTTTTT
TRBV15	TRBJ1-3	-	-	CATSRDVSPGNTIYF	TGTGCCACCAGCAGAGACGTATCCCCGGGAAACACCATATATTTT
TRBV29-1	TRBJ1-2	-	-	CSVSGARGYTF	TGCAGCGTCTCCGGGGCGAGGGGCTACACCTTC
TRBV7-6	TRBJ1-2	-	-	CASSRNGYGYTF	TGTGCCAGCAGTCGGAACGGTTATGGCTACACCTTC
TRBV5-1	TRBJ1-1	TRBD1	-	CASSPEPQGAQTEAFF	TGCGCCAGCAGCCCAGAACCACAGGGGGCGCAGACTGAAGCTTTCTTT
TRBV29-1	TRBJ2-5	-	-	CSVLQETQYF	TGCAGCGTACTCCAAGAGACCCAGTACTTC
TRBV9	TRBJ2-1	-	-	CASSVVVGGQNEQFF	TGTGCCAGCAGCGTAGTCGTGGGGGGGCAGAATGAGCAGTTCTTC
TRBV30	TRBJ1-1	-	-	CALFPRRGQWGKDTEAFF	TGTGCCCTGTTCCCGAGAAGGGGACAATGGGGAAAGGACACTGAAGCTTTCTTT
TRBV6-2/TRBV6-3	TRBJ1-5	-	-	CASSYSGGNQPQHF	TGTGCCAGCAGTTACTCTGGTGGCAATCAGCCCCAGCATTTT
TRBV29-1	TRBJ2-5	TRBD1	-	CSVELGQGQYF	TGCAGCGTTGAACTAGGACAGGGACAGTACTTC
TRBV30	TRBJ1-5	-	-	CAWSKGYVQPQHF	TGTGCCTGGAGTAAGGGGTACGTGCAGCCCCAGCATTTT
TRBV18	TRBJ2-2	-	-	CASSPQGRIGELFF	TGTGCCAGCTCACCTCAGGGTAGGATCGGGGAGCTGTTTTTT
TRBV6-4	TRBJ1-2	-	-	CASSDGGLEGYTF	TGTGCCAGCAGTGACGGCGGTCTAGAGGGCTACACCTTC
TRBV24-1	TRBJ1-1	-	few	CATSDWNTEAFF	TGTGCCACCAGTGATTGGAACACTGAAGCTTTCTTT
TRBV2	TRBJ1-3	-	-	CASRRRVSGNTIYF	TGTGCCAGCAGACGACGGGTCTCTGGAAACACCATATATTTT